Each of the 4 T cell receptor beta chains below was sequenced from the same sample in a study of blood T cell repertoires in COVID-19. The protocol was immunoSEQ multiplex PCR, while the TCRdb copy is restricted to in-frame clones and leaves out a portion. The sample records some 350,000 clones, around 90% being singletons. Sequencing was performed on peripheral blood. These receptors originate from a human donor in a cohort sampled during active COVID-19.

The chain links TRBV9 to TRBJ1-6; D gene uncertain. The V gene's germline CDR1 is SGDLS and CDR2 YYNGEE. CDR3 length: 14 residues. Trimming took 2 bases from V and 6 from J, leaving 9 bases between them. CDR3 nucleotides: TGTGCCAGCAGCGTTTCTCAGTTTAATTCACCCCTCCACTTT. Translating it yields CASSVSQFNSPLHF. The full variable domain, its missing parts supplied by reference TRBV9 and TRBJ1-6, is DSGVTQTPKHLITATGQRVTLRCSPRSGDLSVYWYQQSLDQGLQFLIQYYNGEERAKGNILERFSAQQFPDLHSELNLSSLELGDSALYFCASSVSQFNSPLHFGNGTRLTVT.

The gene calls are TRBV28 and TRBJ2-1, with D tentatively TRBD1 (6 bases). Trimming took 8 bases from V and 5 from J, leaving 19 bases between them. Germline V CDR1 and CDR2: MDHEN, SYDVKM. The CDR3 sequence is 15 residues long. Written as DNA, the CDR3 is TGTGCCAGCGGACCCTTGACAGGCGCGAACAATGAGCAGTTCTTC. Its translation is CASGPLTGANNEQFF.

The chain couples TRBV7-2 to TRBJ1-2; the D gene is possibly TRBD1 (6 bases). The CDR3 is made up of 15 amino acids. The V end was cut by 5 bases, the J end by 3 bases, with 16 bases between. CDR1 is SGHTA and CDR2 is FQGNSA in the germline V gene. For the CDR3, the DNA is TGTGCCAGCAGCCCGATACAGGGCGGCGACTATGGCTACACCTTC. Protein product: CASSPIQGGDYGYTF.

This sequence joins TRBV28 and TRBJ2-3, with TRBD2 matching over 7 bases. This CDR3 has 15 residues. CDR1 is MDHEN, CDR2 SYDVKM, per germline. V shed 4 bases and J 1 base; nucleotides not matched to a gene: 5. For the CDR3, the DNA is TGTGCCAGCAGTTCCCCTGCGGGGGGCACAGATACGCAGTATTTT. It encodes CASSSPAGGTDTQYF.